The TCR beta chain described here comes from a study of cytomegalovirus exposure and HLA in healthy donors. Looked up from germline, CDR1 is SGHNT and CDR2 is YYREEE (reference sequence). The CDR3 has 16 amino acids. Trimming removed 3 bases from V and 1 base from J; junction bases left unmatched: 5. The study ran its PCR with 60 Vbeta and 13 Jbeta primers. Repertoires were generated with immunoSEQ multiplex PCR, while TCRdb's copy carries only in-frame clones and drops some. This sample has 80,000 or so clones, with about three quarters found just once. The chain carries TRBV5-4 and TRBJ2-3; 10 nucleotides line up with TRBD1. This TCR was sampled from a man aged 35 to 55 in good health and CMV-seronegative. The sequencing input was PBMCs. CDR3 DNA: TGTGCCAGCAGCTGGACCGGGACAGGGGGCACAGATACGCAGTATTTT. This translates into CASSWTGTGGTDTQYF.